This is a list of T cell receptor beta chains from one sample in a study of control samples from healthy donors and cancer patients. Data came from immunoSEQ multiplex PCR; TCRdb stores just in-frame clones and leaves some out. In the table there are 90,000 to 100,000 clones, around 80% of which are singletons. Sequencing was carried out using blood. The receptors originated from a woman aged 25 to 39 in good health. The CDR3 runs from the conserved cysteine through the conserved F or W. The D gene is left open where the match is weak. Size is stated for part of the rows, as once, few or many counts, or as a class when the clone is expanded.

V: TRBV4-2; size: .; J: TRBJ1-4; D: .; DNA: TGTGCCAGCAGCCAAGAGGCTGGGACTGCAACTAATGAAAAACTGTTTTTT; CDR3: CASSQEAGTATNEKLFF
V: TRBV19; size: .; J: TRBJ2-3; D: TRBD2; DNA: TGTGCCAGTAGGATGGCGGGGGGGCAAGATACGCAGTATTTT; CDR3: CASRMAGGQDTQYF
V: TRBV10-1; size: .; J: TRBJ2-7; D: .; DNA: TGCGCCAGCAGCCCAGATAGGAGATTCGGGGGGCAGTACTTC; CDR3: CASSPDRRFGGQYF
V: TRBV4-3; size: .; J: TRBJ2-3; D: TRBD2; DNA: TGCGCCAGCAGCCAAGATACTAGCGGTTATACGCAGTATTTT; CDR3: CASSQDTSGYTQYF
V: TRBV2; size: .; J: TRBJ1-6; D: TRBD1; DNA: TGTGCCAGCAGGGACAGGTCGGGGTCGAAGTCACCCCTCCACTTT; CDR3: CASRDRSGSKSPLHF
V: TRBV23-1; size: once; J: TRBJ1-2; D: .; DNA: TGCGCCAGCAGCCCGTGTGATCCGAACTTCTATGGCTACACCTTC; CDR3: CASSPCDPNFYGYTF
V: TRBV7-9; size: .; J: TRBJ2-2; D: .; DNA: TGTGCCAGCAGCTTTGGAGGGGGCGGTCTGAACACCGGGGAGCTGTTTTTT; CDR3: CASSFGGGGLNTGELFF
V: TRBV4-3; size: .; J: TRBJ1-1; D: TRBD1; DNA: TGCGCCAGCAGTGTTTCCGGGACAGGGGGAACTGAAGCTTTCTTT; CDR3: CASSVSGTGGTEAFF
V: TRBV5-5; size: .; J: TRBJ1-2; D: TRBD1; DNA: TGTGCCAGCAGCCCGCTGGGACAGGGAAGTTATGGCTACACCTTC; CDR3: CASSPLGQGSYGYTF
V: TRBV30; size: .; J: TRBJ2-7; D: .; DNA: TGTGCCTGGAGTTGGTCGCAGGGAAGCTCCTACGAGCAGTACTTC; CDR3: CAWSWSQGSSYEQYF
V: TRBV11-2; size: .; J: TRBJ1-5; D: .; DNA: TGTGCCAGCAGCTTAGGTCCAGGAAATCAGCCCCAGCATTTT; CDR3: CASSLGPGNQPQHF
V: TRBV5-4; size: .; J: TRBJ2-5; D: TRBD2; DNA: TGTGCCAGCAGCCTAGCGGGGGCCCTGTTGGACCAGTACTTC; CDR3: CASSLAGALLDQYF
V: TRBV10-3; size: .; J: TRBJ2-7; D: .; DNA: TGTGCCATCAGTGGGGCAGGGTCGTACGAGCAGTACTTC; CDR3: CAISGAGSYEQYF
V: TRBV30; size: few; J: TRBJ2-7; D: TRBD1; DNA: TGTGCCTGGAGTTGGACAGGTAGCGAGCAGTACTTC; CDR3: CAWSWTGSEQYF
V: TRBV10-2; size: .; J: TRBJ2-5; D: TRBD1; DNA: TGCGCCAGCAGCCAAACAGGGGCTGAGACCCAGTACTTC; CDR3: CASSQTGAETQYF
V: TRBV6-5; size: .; J: TRBJ1-5; D: TRBD1; DNA: TGTGCCAGCAGTTCCGACAGGGGAGGTGGTCAGCCCCAGCATTTT; CDR3: CASSSDRGGGQPQHF
V: TRBV7-2; size: .; J: TRBJ2-1; D: .; DNA: TGTGCCAGCCTTAAGGACTCCTCCTACAATGAGCAGTTCTTC; CDR3: CASLKDSSYNEQFF
V: TRBV4-3; size: .; J: TRBJ1-1; D: .; DNA: TGCGCCAGCAGCCAAGTCCCCAGGGACGGTGAAGCTTTCTTT; CDR3: CASSQVPRDGEAFF
V: TRBV9; size: .; J: TRBJ2-3; D: .; DNA: TGTGCCAGCAGCGTGACTCTACTAGGTACGCAGTATTTT; CDR3: CASSVTLLGTQYF
V: TRBV7-7; size: once; J: TRBJ2-5; D: .; DNA: TGTGCCAGCAGCTTAGAGAGGGGAGGGACCCAGTACTTC; CDR3: CASSLERGGTQYF
V: TRBV2; size: .; J: TRBJ1-2; D: .; DNA: TGTGCCAGCAGTGAAGCGCGGGGCTATGGCTACACCTTC; CDR3: CASSEARGYGYTF
V: TRBV10-3; size: .; J: TRBJ1-1; D: .; DNA: TGTGCCATCCAGGAGCAGATGAACACTGAAGCTTTCTTT; CDR3: CAIQEQMNTEAFF
V: TRBV5-8; size: once; J: TRBJ2-3; D: .; DNA: TGTGCCAGCAGCTTGGGGACAGACCTAGTGGGCACAGATACGCAGTATTTT; CDR3: CASSLGTDLVGTDTQYF
V: TRBV4-3; size: .; J: TRBJ1-6; D: .; DNA: TGCGCCAGCAGGCGGGAGGGGAATTCACCCCTCCACTTT; CDR3: CASRREGNSPLHF
V: TRBV2; size: .; J: TRBJ1-3; D: .; DNA: TGTGCCAGCAGTGTGAGGGGTGGAAACACCATATATTTT; CDR3: CASSVRGGNTIYF